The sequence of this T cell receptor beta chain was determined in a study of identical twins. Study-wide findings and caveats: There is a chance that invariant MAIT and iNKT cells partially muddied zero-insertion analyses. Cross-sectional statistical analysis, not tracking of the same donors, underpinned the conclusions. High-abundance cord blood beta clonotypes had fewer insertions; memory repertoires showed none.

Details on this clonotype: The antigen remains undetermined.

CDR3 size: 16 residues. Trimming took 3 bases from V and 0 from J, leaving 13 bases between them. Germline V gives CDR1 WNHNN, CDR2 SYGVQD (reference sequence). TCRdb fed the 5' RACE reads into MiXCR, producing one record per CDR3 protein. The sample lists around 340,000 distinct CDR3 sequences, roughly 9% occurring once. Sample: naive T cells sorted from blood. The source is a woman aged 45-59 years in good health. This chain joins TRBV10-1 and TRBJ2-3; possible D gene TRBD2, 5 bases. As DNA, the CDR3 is TGCGCCAGCAGTGACCAAAGCGGATCTAGCACAGATACGCAGTATTTT. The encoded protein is CASSDQSGSSTDTQYF.